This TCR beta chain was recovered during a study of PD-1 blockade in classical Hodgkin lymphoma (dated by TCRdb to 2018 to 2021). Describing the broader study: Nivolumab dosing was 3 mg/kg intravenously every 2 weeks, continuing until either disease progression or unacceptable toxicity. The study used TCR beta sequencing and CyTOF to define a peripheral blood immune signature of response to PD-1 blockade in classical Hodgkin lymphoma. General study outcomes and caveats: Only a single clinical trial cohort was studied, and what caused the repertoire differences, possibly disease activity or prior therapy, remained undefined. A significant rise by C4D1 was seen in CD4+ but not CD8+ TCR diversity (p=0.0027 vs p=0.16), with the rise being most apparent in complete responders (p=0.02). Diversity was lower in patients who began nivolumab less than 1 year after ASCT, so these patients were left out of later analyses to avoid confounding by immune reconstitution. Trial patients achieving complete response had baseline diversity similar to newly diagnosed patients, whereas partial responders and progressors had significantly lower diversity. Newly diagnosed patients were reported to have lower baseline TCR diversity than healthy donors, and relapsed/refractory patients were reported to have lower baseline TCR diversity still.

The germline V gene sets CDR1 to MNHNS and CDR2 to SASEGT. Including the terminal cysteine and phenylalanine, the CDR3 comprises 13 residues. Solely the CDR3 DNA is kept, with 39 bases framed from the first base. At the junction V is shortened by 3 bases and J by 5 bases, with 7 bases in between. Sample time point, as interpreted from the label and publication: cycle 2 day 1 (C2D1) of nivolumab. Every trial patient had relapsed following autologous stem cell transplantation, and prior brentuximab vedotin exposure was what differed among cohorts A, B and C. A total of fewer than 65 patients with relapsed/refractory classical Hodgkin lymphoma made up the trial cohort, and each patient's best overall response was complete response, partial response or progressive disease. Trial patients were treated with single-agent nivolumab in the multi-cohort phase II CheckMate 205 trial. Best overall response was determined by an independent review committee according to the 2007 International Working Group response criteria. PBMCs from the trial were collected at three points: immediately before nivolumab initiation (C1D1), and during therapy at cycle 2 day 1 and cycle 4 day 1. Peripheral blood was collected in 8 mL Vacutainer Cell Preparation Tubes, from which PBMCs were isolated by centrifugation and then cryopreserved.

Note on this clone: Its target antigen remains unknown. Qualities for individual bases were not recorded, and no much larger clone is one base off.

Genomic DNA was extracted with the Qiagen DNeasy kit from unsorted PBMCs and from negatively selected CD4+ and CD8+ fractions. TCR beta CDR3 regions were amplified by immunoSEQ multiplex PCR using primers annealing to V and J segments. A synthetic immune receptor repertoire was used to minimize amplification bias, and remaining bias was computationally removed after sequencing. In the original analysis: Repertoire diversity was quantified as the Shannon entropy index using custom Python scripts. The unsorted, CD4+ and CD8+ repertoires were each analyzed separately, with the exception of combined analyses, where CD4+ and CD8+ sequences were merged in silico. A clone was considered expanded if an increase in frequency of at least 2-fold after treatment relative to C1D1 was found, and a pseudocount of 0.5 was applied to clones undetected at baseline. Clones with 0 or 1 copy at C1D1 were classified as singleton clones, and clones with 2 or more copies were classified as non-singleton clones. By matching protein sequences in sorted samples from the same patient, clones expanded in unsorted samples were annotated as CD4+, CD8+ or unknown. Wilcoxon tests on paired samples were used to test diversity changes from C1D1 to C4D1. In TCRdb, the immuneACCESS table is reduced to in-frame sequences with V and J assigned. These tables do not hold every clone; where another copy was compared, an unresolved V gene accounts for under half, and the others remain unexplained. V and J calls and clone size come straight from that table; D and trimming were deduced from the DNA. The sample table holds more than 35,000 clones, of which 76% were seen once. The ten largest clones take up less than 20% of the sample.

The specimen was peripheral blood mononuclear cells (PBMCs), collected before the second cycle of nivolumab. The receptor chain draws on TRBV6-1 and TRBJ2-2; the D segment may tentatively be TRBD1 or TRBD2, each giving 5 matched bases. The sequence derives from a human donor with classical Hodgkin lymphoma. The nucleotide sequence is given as TGTGCCAGCAGTGATGAGGGGACCGGGGAGCTGTTTTTT. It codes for CASSDEGTGELFF.